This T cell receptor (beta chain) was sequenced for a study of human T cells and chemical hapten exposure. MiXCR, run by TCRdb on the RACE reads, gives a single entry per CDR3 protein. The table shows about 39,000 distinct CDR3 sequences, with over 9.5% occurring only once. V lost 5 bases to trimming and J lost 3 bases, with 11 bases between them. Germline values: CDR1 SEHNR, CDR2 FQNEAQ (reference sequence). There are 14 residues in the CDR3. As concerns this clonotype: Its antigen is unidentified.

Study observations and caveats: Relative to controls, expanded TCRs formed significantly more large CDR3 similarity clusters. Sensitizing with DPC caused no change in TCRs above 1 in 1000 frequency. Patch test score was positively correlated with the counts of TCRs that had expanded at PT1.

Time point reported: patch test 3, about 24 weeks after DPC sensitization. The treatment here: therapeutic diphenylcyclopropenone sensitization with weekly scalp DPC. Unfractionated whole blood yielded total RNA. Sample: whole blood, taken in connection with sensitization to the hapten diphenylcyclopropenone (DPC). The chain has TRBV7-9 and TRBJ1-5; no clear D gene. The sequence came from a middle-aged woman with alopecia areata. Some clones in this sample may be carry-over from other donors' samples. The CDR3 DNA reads TGTGCCAGCAGCCCTGGGAGACCCAATCAGCCCCAGCATTTT. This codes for CASSPGRPNQPQHF. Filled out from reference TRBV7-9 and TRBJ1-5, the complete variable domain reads DTGVSQNPRHKITKRGQNVTFRCDPISEHNRLYWYRQTLGQGPEFLTYFQNEAQLEKSRLLSDRFSAERPKGSFSTLEIQRTEQGDSAMYLCASSPGRPNQPQHFGDGTRLSIL.